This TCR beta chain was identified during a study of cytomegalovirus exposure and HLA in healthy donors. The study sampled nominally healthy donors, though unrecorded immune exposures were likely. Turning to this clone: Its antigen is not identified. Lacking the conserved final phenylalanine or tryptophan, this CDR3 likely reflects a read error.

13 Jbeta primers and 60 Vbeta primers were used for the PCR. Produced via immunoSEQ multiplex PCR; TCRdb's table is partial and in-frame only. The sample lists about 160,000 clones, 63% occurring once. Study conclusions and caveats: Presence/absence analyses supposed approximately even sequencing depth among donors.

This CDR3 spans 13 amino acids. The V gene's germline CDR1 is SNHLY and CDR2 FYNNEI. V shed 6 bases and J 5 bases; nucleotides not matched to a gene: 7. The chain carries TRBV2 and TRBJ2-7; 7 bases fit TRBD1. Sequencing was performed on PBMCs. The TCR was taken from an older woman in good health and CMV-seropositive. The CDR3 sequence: CASRVPGTDEQYL. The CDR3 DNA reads TGTGCCAGCAGGGTCCCCGGGACAGACGAGCAGTACCTC.